This TCR beta chain was sequenced for a study of blood T cells in healthy people across ages. Trimming took 4 bases from V and 13 from J; bases not matched to a gene: 6. Germline CDR1 and CDR2: LNHNV and YYDKDF (reference sequence). The length of the CDR3 is 12 residues. Only a few counts were recorded for this clonotype. Then a second PCR, running roughly 6 to 11 cycles, was carried out with a sample-barcoded 5' primer and a J-beta primer mix. From the 5' RACE reads, TCRdb called clonotypes with MiXCR, one entry per CDR3 protein. The sample yields about 640,000 distinct CDR3 sequences, roughly 53% seen once.

The specimen sequenced was blood. The TCR comes from a man in his sixties in good health. J is TRBJ1-4 and V is TRBV15; 7 positions agree with TRBD1. DNA of the CDR3: TGTGCCACCAGCACCTCGGACAGGCCACTGTTTTTT. This gives the protein CATSTSDRPLFF.